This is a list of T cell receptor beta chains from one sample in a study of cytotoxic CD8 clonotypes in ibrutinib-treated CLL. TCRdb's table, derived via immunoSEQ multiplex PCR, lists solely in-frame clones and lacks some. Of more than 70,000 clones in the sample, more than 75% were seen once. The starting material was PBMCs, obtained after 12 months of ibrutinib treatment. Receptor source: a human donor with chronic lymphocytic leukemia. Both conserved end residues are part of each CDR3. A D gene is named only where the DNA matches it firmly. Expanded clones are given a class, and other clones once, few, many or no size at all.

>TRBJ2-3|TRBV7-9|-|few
CASSLDVGFDTQYF
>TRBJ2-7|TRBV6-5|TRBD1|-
CASSYGQGAFDEQYF
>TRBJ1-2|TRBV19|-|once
CASTLGRVVYGYTF
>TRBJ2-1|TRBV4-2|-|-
CASSQAAGTDYNEQFF
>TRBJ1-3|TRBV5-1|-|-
CASSLGGSSGNTIYF
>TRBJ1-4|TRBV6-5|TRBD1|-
CASSRDRGGDEKLFF
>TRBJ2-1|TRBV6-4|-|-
CASSPTQQGGDEQFF
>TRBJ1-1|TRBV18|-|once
CASSPHVGGTEAFF
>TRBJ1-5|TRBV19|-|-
CASDGGDGWISPQHF
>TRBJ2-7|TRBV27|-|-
CASSSPQGYEQYF
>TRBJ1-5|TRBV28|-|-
CASSLGGGNQPQHF